This T cell receptor beta chain was profiled in a study of T cell responses to AZD1222 COVID-19 vaccine. Findings of the study overall: Of spike-specific TCRs, nearly half reportedly target regions left unmutated in variants.

On this clone: Its specificity is not known.

Only in-frame clones appear in the TCRdb table, and some are missing; sequencing was by immunoSEQ multiplex PCR. The sample consists of about 120,000 clones, approximately 88% of them appearing once. This CDR3 has 15 amino acids. CDR1 and CDR2 (germline): MNHEY, SMNVEV (reference sequence). Trimming stripped 2 bases from V and 2 bases from J, with 10 bases between. This receptor was identified in an adult in good health. This chain uses TRBV27 with TRBJ1-5, with D unclear. This sample comprised peripheral blood, obtained on day 0 of AZD1222 vaccination. DNA for the CDR3: TGTGCCAGCAGTTTACTCAGCGATGGCAATCAGCCCCAGCATTTT. Amino acid sequence: CASSLLSDGNQPQHF.